This passage covers 8 T cell receptor beta chains from one sample sequenced in a study of T cell clonotyping in hematopoietic cell transplantation. Clones were read by immunoSEQ multiplex PCR, and TCRdb kept only the in-frame ones, dropping some. The data contain 45,000 to 60,000 clones, just over 85% of them seen just once; the ten biggest clones take up about 6.1%. Indicated time point: recipient sample about 28 days before transplant, after cytoreduction. Sequenced material: peripheral blood mononuclear cells, taken before stem cell transplant. These receptors were taken from a man aged 60 to 75 with biphenotypic leukemia. Some clones in this sample may be carry-over from other donors' samples.

The chain uses TRBV4-1 and TRBJ2-3; TRBD2 agrees at 10 bases. The CDR3 runs 16 residues. Germline V gene data show CDR1 as MGHRA and CDR2 as YSYEKL. V shed 0 bases, J shed 4 bases, and the junction held 4 bases outside the gene matches. This CDR3 reads CASSQDWSGRADTQYF. The DNA for the CDR3 is TGCGCCAGCAGCCAAGATTGGAGCGGGAGGGCAGATACGCAGTATTTT.

This rearrangement joins TRBV9 to TRBJ1-4; possible D gene TRBD1, 5 bases. V lost 3 bases and J lost 8, with 17 bases in between. CDR1 is SGDLS and CDR2 is YYNGEE in the germline V gene. This CDR3 comprises 15 residues. In DNA form, the CDR3 reads TGTGCCAGCAGCGCTGGCGACCGGGGGGACGAAAAACTGTTTTTT. Protein: CASSAGDRGDEKLFF.

The chain has TRBV7-2 and TRBJ1-2; D ambiguous. V dropped 8 bases and J dropped 4 bases, with 14 bases sitting between them. The CDR3 loop spans 13 amino acids. The germline V gene has CDR1 SGHTA and CDR2 FQGNSA. DNA of the CDR3: TGTGCCAGCGGAATCTCACTTAGCTATGGCTACACCTTC. Its protein is CASGISLSYGYTF.

The chain has TRBV7-2 and TRBJ2-7; D uncertain. The CDR3 covers 11 residues. Germline lookup yields CDR1 SGHTA and CDR2 FQGNSA. Trimming left V 5 bases short and J 3 bases short, with 5 bases between. The CDR3 is CASSRNYEQYF. The DNA of the CDR3 is TGTGCCAGCAGCCGGAACTACGAGCAGTACTTC.

The chain recombines TRBV7-6 with TRBJ2-7; D possibly matches TRBD1 or TRBD2 (5 bases each). Germline assignment: CDR1 SGHVS and CDR2 FNYEAQ. CDR3 length: 13 amino acids. Deletions cut 4 bases from V and 7 bases from J, with 14 bases between. In DNA, the CDR3 is TGTGCCAGCAGCTGGCGAGGGGCTGAAGAGCAGTACTTC. It is translated as CASSWRGAEEQYF.

This chain connects TRBV27 to TRBJ2-3; 7 bases match TRBD2. The CDR3 is made up of 16 amino acids. Trimming removed 4 bases from V and 0 bases from J; junction bases left unmatched: 7. From germline, CDR1 is MNHEY and CDR2 SMNVEV (reference sequence). The CDR3 DNA reads as TGTGCCAGCAGTTCTTTGGGCGGGGGTAGCACAGATACGCAGTATTTT. It is translated as CASSSLGGGSTDTQYF.

The chain uses TRBV6-5 and TRBJ1-4; possible D gene TRBD1, 5 bases. The V end was cut by 5 bases, the J end by 3 bases, with 10 bases between. Germline lookup yields CDR1 MNHEY and CDR2 SVGAGI. CDR3 length: 14 residues. CDR3 sequence reads: CASSPGVANEKLFF. CDR3 bases: TGTGCCAGCAGTCCGGGGGTAGCTAATGAAAAACTGTTTTTT.

This chain uses TRBV28 with TRBJ2-1; D unresolved. The CDR3 sequence is 12 residues long. Trimming removed 2 bases at V and 4 bases at J, with 3 bases between. Germline values: CDR1 MDHEN, CDR2 SYDVKM. Here the CDR3 DNA reads TGTGCCAGCAGTTTAAATTACAATGAGCAGTTCTTC. Protein: CASSLNYNEQFF.